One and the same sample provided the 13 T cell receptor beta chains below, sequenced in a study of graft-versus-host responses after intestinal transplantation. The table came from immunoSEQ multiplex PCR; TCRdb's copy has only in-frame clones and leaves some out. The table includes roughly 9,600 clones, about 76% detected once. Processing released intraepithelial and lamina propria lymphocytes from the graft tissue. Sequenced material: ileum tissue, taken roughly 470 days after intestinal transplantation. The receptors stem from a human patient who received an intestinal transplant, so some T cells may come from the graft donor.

The CDR3, as DNA: TGTGCCAGCAGTCGACTCCCGGGGCACTATGGCTACACCTTC. Translating gives CASSRLPGHYGYTF. The rearrangement joins TRBV28 to TRBJ1-2, with a possible D match to TRBD1 (5 bases). V lost 5 bases, J lost 3 bases, and 13 bases lay in between. Germline loops: CDR1 MDHEN, CDR2 SYDVKM. CDR3 length: 14 residues.

For the CDR3, the DNA is TGTGCCAGCACCTCGGGGGACGGGACCCATGAAAAACTGTTTTTT. Residues: CASTSGDGTHEKLFF. The rearrangement uses TRBV2 and TRBJ1-4, with D maybe TRBD1 (5 bases). V was cut by 7 bases and J by 6 bases, with 18 bases left in between. Germline loops: CDR1 SNHLY, CDR2 FYNNEI. CDR3 length: 15 residues.

CDR3 sequence: CASSDARWPYGYTF. The DNA for the CDR3 is TGTGCCAGCAGTGACGCAAGATGGCCCTATGGCTACACCTTC. This chain uses TRBV6-4 with TRBJ1-2; D unclear. The ends were cut back, 2 bases at V and 4 bases at J, with 11 bases in the middle. Germline CDR1 MRHNA, CDR2 SNTAGT. The CDR3 has 14 amino acids.

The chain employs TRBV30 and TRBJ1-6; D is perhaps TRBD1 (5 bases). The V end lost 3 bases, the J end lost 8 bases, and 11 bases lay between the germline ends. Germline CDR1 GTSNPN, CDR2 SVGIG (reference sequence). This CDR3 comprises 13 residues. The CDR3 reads CAWSATAYSPLHF. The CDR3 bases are TGTGCCTGGAGCGCGACAGCTTATTCACCCCTCCACTTT.

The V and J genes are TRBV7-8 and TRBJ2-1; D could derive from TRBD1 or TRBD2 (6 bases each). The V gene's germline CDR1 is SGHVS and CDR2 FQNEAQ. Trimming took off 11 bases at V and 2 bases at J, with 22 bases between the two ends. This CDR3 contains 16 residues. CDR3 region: CARPPPGAYTYNEQFF. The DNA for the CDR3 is TGTGCCCGACCCCCCCCGGGGGCGTACACCTACAATGAGCAGTTCTTC.

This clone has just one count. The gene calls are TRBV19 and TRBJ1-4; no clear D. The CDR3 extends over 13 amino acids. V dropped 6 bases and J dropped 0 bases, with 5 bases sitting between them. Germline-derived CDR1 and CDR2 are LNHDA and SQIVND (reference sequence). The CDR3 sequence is CASRTATNEKLFF. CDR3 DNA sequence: TGTGCCAGTAGGACCGCAACTAATGAAAAACTGTTTTTT.

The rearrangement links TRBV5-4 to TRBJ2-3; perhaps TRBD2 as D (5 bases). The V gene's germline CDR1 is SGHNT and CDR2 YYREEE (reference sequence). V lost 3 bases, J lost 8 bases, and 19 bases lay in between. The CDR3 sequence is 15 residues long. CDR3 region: CASSYGLFAPGTQYF. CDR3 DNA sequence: TGTGCCAGCAGCTATGGACTCTTCGCCCCCGGTACGCAGTATTTT.

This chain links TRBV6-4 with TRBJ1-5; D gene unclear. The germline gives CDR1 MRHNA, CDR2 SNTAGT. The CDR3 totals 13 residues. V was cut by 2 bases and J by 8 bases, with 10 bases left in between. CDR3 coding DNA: TGTGCCAGCAGTGACACGGGGTTGAAGCCCCAGCATTTT. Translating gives CASSDTGLKPQHF.

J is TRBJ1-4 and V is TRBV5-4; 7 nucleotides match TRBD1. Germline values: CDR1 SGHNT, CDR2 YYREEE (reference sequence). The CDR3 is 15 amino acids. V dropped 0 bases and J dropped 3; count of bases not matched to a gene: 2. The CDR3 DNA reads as TGTGCCAGCAGCTTGGCGACAGGGTCTAATGAAAAACTGTTTTTT. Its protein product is CASSLATGSNEKLFF.

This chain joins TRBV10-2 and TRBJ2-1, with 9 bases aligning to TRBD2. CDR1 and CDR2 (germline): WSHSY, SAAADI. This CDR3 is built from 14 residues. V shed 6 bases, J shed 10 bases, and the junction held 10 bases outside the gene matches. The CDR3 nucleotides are TGCGCCAGCAGCTCCGGGACTAGCCCTTACGAGCAGTTCTTC. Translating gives CASSSGTSPYEQFF.

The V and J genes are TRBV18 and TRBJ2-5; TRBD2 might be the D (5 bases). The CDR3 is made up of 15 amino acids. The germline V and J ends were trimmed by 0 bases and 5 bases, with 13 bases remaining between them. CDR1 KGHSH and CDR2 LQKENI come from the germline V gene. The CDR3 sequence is CASSPPGRPGETQYF. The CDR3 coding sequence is TGTGCCAGCTCACCACCTGGCAGGCCGGGGGAGACCCAGTACTTC.

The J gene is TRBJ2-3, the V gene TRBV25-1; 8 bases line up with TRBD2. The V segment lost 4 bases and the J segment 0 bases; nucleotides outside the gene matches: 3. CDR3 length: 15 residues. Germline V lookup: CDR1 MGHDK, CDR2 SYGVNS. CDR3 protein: CASSGLAPSTDTQYF. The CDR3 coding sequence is TGTGCCAGCAGTGGACTAGCGCCTAGCACAGATACGCAGTATTTT.

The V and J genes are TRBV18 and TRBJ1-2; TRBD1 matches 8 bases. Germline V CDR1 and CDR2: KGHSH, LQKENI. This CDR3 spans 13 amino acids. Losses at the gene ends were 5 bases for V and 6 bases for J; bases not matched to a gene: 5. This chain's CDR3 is CASSTGQGDGYTF. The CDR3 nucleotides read TGTGCCAGCTCAACTGGACAGGGCGATGGCTACACCTTC.